This TCR beta chain was found in a study of blood T cells in healthy people across ages. General observations from the study: Comparison with aged donors showed that long-lived donors had more naive CD4+ cells and higher diversity. Observed TCR beta diversity per million T cells went down as age went up. This fall followed a roughly linear course with age.

This clonotype was found a few times. Its antigen is unknown. The authors isolated at least 6.5 million PBMCs per sample. The germline V and J ends were trimmed by 2 bases and 8 bases, with 9 bases remaining between them. This CDR3 spans 12 amino acids. Germline CDR1 reads MNHEY; CDR2 reads SVGAGI. A sample-barcoded 5' primer and a J-beta primer mix were used in a second PCR of roughly 7 to 11 cycles. Through a template-switch adaptor with 12 random nucleotides, each cDNA molecule received a tag. TCRdb re-analysed the 5' RACE reads in MiXCR, keeping a single row per CDR3 protein. The top ten hold 4% of the sample, which has 1.5 million to 1.8 million distinct CDR3 sequences, approximately 43% seen once.

The chain carries TRBV6-5 and TRBJ1-2; D is unresolved. The receptor comes from a woman aged 18-29 years in good health. Sequenced: blood. The CDR3: CASSYGGTGYTF. The CDR3 nucleotides are TGTGCCAGCAGTTACGGCGGAACGGGCTACACCTTC.